This entry is about one TCR beta chain. The antigen remains undetermined. The sample belongs to a study of CD8+ T cells in alopecia areata. Study background: Among treated patients, oral tofacitinib was administered at 5 to 10 mg twice daily. Whole-study results and caveats: While tofacitinib was given, many expanded lesional clones persisted in scalp and blood.

Specified treatment: oral pan-JAK inhibitor, 5-10 mg twice daily. PBMCs were stained for CD3, CD4 and CD8, and CD4+ and CD8+ T cells were sorted. CDR3 length: 14 amino acids. V lost 1 base and J lost 7, with 11 bases in between. Germline V CDR1 and CDR2: LGHNT, FRNRAP. Once RNA had been extracted, it was reverse transcribed into cDNA to act as the sequencing template. The table came from immunoSEQ multiplex PCR; TCRdb's copy has only in-frame clones and leaves some out. This table has over 95,000 clones, 60% to 75% appearing once. Sequenced material: CD8+ T cells sorted from blood, taken at week 4, from a patient treated with tofacitinib. The receptor's source is a human donor with alopecia areata. The chain uses TRBV12-5 and TRBJ1-5; the D is unclear. The CDR3 is CASGLGGPSQPQHF. The CDR3 coding sequence is TGTGCTAGTGGTTTGGGAGGGCCCTCCCAGCCCCAGCATTTT.